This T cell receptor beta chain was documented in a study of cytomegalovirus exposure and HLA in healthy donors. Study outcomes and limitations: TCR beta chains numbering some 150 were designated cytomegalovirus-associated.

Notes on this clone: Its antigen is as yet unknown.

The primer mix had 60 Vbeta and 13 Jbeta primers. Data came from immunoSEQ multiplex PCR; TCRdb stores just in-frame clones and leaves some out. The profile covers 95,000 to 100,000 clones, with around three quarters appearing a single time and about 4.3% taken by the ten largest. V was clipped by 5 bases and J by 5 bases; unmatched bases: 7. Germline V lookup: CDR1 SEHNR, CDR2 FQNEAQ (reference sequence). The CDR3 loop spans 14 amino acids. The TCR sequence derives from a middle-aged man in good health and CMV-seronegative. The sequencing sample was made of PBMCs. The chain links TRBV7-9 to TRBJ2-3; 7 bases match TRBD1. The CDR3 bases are TGTGCCAGCAGCCTGTCACAGGGGCGAGATACGCAGTATTTT. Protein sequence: CASSLSQGRDTQYF. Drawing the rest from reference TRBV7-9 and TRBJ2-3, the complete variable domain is DTGVSQNPRHKITKRGQNVTFRCDPISEHNRLYWYRQTLGQGPEFLTYFQNEAQLEKSRLLSDRFSAERPKGSFSTLEIQRTEQGDSAMYLCASSLSQGRDTQYFGPGTRLTVL.